This paragraph covers one T cell receptor (beta chain) sequence. Antigen: not known. The data originate from a study of human T cells and chemical hapten exposure. As for the study in general: Patch tests put 0.01% DPC on the upper back, read at 6 days. Notes on the study in general: The study found expanded TCRs formed significantly more large CDR3 similarity clusters than controls.

Time point reported: patch test 3, about 24 weeks after DPC sensitization. The treatment: therapeutic diphenylcyclopropenone sensitization with weekly scalp DPC. People who gave samples had alopecia, were 18 to 70 years old, and were suitable for DPC. From germline, CDR1 is LNHNV and CDR2 YYDKDF (reference sequence). The length of the CDR3 is 15 residues. With 0 bases clipped from V and 3 bases from J, the junction kept 3 bases outside the gene matches. TCRdb reprocessed the RACE reads via MiXCR and lists one record per CDR3 protein. Of 150,000 to 200,000 distinct CDR3 sequences listed, roughly a quarter were seen once; the top ten hold approximately 2.3%.

This TCR derives from a woman in her thirties or forties with alopecia areata. Some clones in this sample may be carry-over from other donors' samples. J is TRBJ2-7 and V is TRBV15, with TRBD2 identical over 9 bases. Source: whole blood, taken in connection with sensitization to the hapten diphenylcyclopropenone (DPC). The CDR3, as DNA: TGTGCCACCAGCAGAGATCGCGGGAGGGGCTACGAGCAGTACTTC. This translates into CATSRDRGRGYEQYF.